The rows below give T cell receptor beta chains drawn from one sample of a study of cytotoxic CD8 clonotypes in ibrutinib-treated CLL. The repertoire was sequenced with immunoSEQ multiplex PCR; TCRdb's copy has only in-frame clones and lacks some. In the table there are over 200,000 clones, approximately 70% of which are singletons. This specimen was PBMCs, taken after 12 months of ibrutinib treatment. These TCRs come from a human donor with chronic lymphocytic leukemia. Both conserved end residues are part of each CDR3. A D gene is named only where the DNA matches it firmly. The listing skips clone size in some rows; elsewhere it reads once, few, many or a size class.

>.|TRBD2|14|TRBJ2-1|TRBV7-9
CASSHLLAGGEQFF
TGTGCCAGCAGCCACTTGCTAGCGGGGGGTGAGCAGTTCTTC
>once|TRBD2|19|TRBJ2-2|TRBV19
CASSKSPPSGGPYTGELFF
TGTGCCAGTAGTAAAAGCCCCCCTAGCGGGGGGCCGTACACCGGGGAGCTGTTTTTT
>.|.|11|TRBJ2-2|TRBV29-1
CSVFGPGELFF
TGCAGCGTTTTCGGGCCCGGGGAGCTGTTTTTT
>.|.|14|TRBJ2-7|TRBV30
CACILTSSSYEQYF
TGTGCCTGCATCTTGACATCGAGCTCCTACGAGCAGTACTTC
>.|TRBD1|14|TRBJ2-7|TRBV28
CASTPGTGINEQYF
TGTGCCAGCACCCCAGGGACAGGGATAAACGAGCAGTACTTC
>.|.|15|TRBJ2-2|TRBV9
CASSAGRTATGELFF
TGTGCCAGCAGCGCAGGACGGACGGCTACCGGGGAGCTGTTTTTT
>.|TRBD1|15|TRBJ1-6|TRBV4-1
CASSADRAHNSPLHF
TGCGCCAGCAGCGCCGACAGGGCCCATAATTCACCCCTCCACTTT
>.|.|17|TRBJ2-7|TRBV7-2
CASSYRSAGYVSYEQYF
TGTGCCAGCAGCTATAGAAGTGCAGGTTATGTTTCCTACGAGCAGTACTTC
>.|.|17|TRBJ2-4|TRBV5-8
CASSLTTGWGYKNIQYF
TGTGCCAGCAGCTTGACCACGGGTTGGGGCTACAAAAACATTCAGTACTTC
>.|.|15|TRBJ1-5|TRBV19
CASRPRWDSNQPQHF
TGTGCCAGTAGACCGCGGTGGGATAGCAATCAGCCCCAGCATTTT
>.|TRBD1|13|TRBJ1-2|TRBV5-6
CASRDRNNYGYTF
TGTGCCAGCCGGGACAGGAATAACTATGGCTACACCTTC
>few|TRBD2|16|TRBJ2-2|TRBV9
CASSVAPSGSLGELFF
TGTGCCAGCAGCGTAGCCCCTAGCGGGAGTCTGGGGGAGCTGTTTTTT
>few|.|15|TRBJ1-6|TRBV30
CAWSLGGTGAPPLHF
TGTGCCTGGAGTTTGGGGGGCACTGGGGCCCCACCCCTCCACTTT
>.|TRBD2|15|TRBJ2-7|TRBV6-5
CASSLSGTVLGEQYF
TGTGCCAGCAGTCTTAGCGGGACCGTCCTCGGGGAGCAGTACTTC
>.|.|13|TRBJ1-1|TRBV6-5
CASATGGWTEAFF
TGTGCCAGCGCCACGGGGGGCTGGACTGAAGCTTTCTTT
>.|.|19|TRBJ1-2|TRBV10-1
CASSFPTGPADPFNYGYTF
TGCGCCAGCAGTTTCCCGACAGGTCCCGCCGACCCTTTTAACTATGGCTACACCTTC
>.|.|16|TRBJ1-3|TRBV5-1
CASSPRRERSGNTIYF
TGCGCCAGCAGCCCCAGACGGGAACGCTCTGGAAACACCATATATTTT
>.|.|13|TRBJ2-7|TRBV7-2
CASSLSSDHEQYF
TGTGCCAGCAGCTTATCAAGCGATCACGAGCAGTACTTC
>few|TRBD1|12|TRBJ1-6|TRBV6-1
CASSDRGLPLHF
TGTGCCAGCAGCGACAGGGGGCTCCCCCTCCACTTT
>few|.|11|TRBJ1-2|TRBV20-1
CSASFNYGYTF
TGCAGTGCTAGCTTCAACTATGGCTACACCTTC
>.|.|14|TRBJ2-5|TRBV7-3
CASSFYGVQETQYF
TGTGCCAGCAGCTTTTATGGCGTCCAAGAGACCCAGTACTTC
>.|.|12|TRBJ1-2|TRBV30
CAWSPVHTTYTF
TGTGCCTGGAGTCCAGTACATACCACCTACACCTTC
>once|.|16|TRBJ2-7|TRBV27
CASSLWGGAGLYEQYF
TGTGCCAGCAGTTTATGGGGGGGCGCAGGATTATACGAGCAGTACTTC
>.|.|14|TRBJ2-1|TRBV7-2
CASKLGGVYNEQFF
TGTGCCAGCAAACTGGGCGGGGTTTACAATGAGCAGTTCTTC
>few|.|11|TRBJ2-4|TRBV20-1
CSAPSGNIQYF
TGCAGTGCCCCCAGTGGAAACATTCAGTACTTC
>.|.|12|TRBJ2-5|TRBV25-1
CASSDPRETQYF
TGTGCCAGCAGTGATCCCCGGGAGACCCAGTACTTC
>.|.|13|TRBJ1-1|TRBV2
CASSRGSRTEAFF
TGTGCCAGCAGCAGGGGTTCGCGAACTGAAGCTTTCTTT
>.|TRBD1|14|TRBJ1-2|TRBV9
CASSPRTGSYGYTF
TGTGCCAGCAGCCCTCGGACAGGCTCGTATGGCTACACCTTC
>.|.|11|TRBJ2-5|TRBV20-1
CSVHSIGTQYF
TGCAGTGTTCACTCCATTGGGACCCAGTACTTC
>once|TRBD2|15|TRBJ2-1|TRBV11-2
CASSWGGLVGNEQFF
TGTGCCAGCAGCTGGGGAGGACTAGTGGGGAATGAGCAGTTCTTC
>.|.|15|TRBJ2-1|TRBV10-1
CASSGGDTSNNEQFF
TGCGCCAGCAGTGGAGGGGACACCAGTAACAATGAGCAGTTCTTC
>.|.|14|TRBJ1-5|TRBV28
CASRDTASNQPQHF
TGTGCCAGCAGGGATACAGCTAGCAATCAGCCCCAGCATTTT
>once|.|16|TRBJ2-2|TRBV5-4
CASSPQNRVGTGELFF
TGTGCCAGCAGCCCTCAGAACAGGGTAGGCACCGGGGAGCTGTTTTTT
>.|.|13|TRBJ2-1|TRBV7-3
CASSSTGGYEQFF
TGTGCCAGCAGCTCGACGGGGGGCTATGAGCAGTTCTTC
>.|.|14|TRBJ2-3|TRBV6-5
CASHKYPGTDTQYF
TGTGCCAGCCATAAGTACCCGGGCACAGATACGCAGTATTTT
>.|TRBD1|13|TRBJ2-5|TRBV12-5
CASGAGQARTQYF
TGTGCTAGTGGCGCGGGACAGGCGCGGACCCAGTACTTC
>.|.|14|TRBJ1-2|TRBV6-6
CASSYSGFTGGYTF
TGTGCCAGCAGTTACTCAGGGTTTACCGGTGGCTACACCTTC
>.|.|15|TRBJ2-1|TRBV4-3
CASSQASPKYNEQFF
TGCGCCAGCAGCCAAGCCAGCCCAAAATACAATGAGCAGTTCTTC
>.|.|14|TRBJ1-2|TRBV25-1
CASSEASDLRGYTF
TGTGCCAGCAGTGAAGCCAGTGATTTGAGGGGCTACACCTTC
>.|TRBD1|12|TRBJ1-1|TRBV2
CASSDRATEAFF
TGTGCCAGCAGCGACAGGGCCACTGAAGCTTTCTTT
>.|TRBD1|14|TRBJ2-7|TRBV11-1
CASSSGQGGYEQYF
TGTGCCAGCAGCTCGGGACAGGGAGGCTACGAGCAGTACTTC
>.|.|16|TRBJ1-1|TRBV27
CASSLLREMMNTEAFF
TGTGCCAGCAGTTTATTGCGGGAGATGATGAACACTGAAGCTTTCTTT
>once|.|14|TRBJ2-3|TRBV18
CASSSTGKPDTQYF
TGTGCCAGCTCATCCACAGGGAAGCCAGATACGCAGTATTTT
>.|TRBD1|16|TRBJ2-7|TRBV10-1
CASSENRGRFYYEQYF
TGCGCCAGCAGTGAGAACAGGGGGCGATTTTACTACGAGCAGTACTTC
>few|.|16|TRBJ1-1|TRBV10-2
CASSDIIATVNTEAFF
TGCGCCAGCAGTGACATAATAGCGACAGTGAACACTGAAGCTTTCTTT
>.|.|13|TRBJ1-2|TRBV6-5
CASSQQVLYGYTF
TGTGCCAGCAGTCAACAGGTTCTCTATGGCTACACCTTC
>.|.|17|TRBJ1-2|TRBV7-3
CASSRRVGAEARYGYTF
TGTGCCAGCAGCCGGAGGGTGGGGGCGGAGGCTCGTTATGGCTACACCTTC
>.|TRBD2|13|TRBJ2-7|TRBV28
CASSLAGVHEQYF
TGTGCCAGCAGTTTAGCGGGAGTCCACGAGCAGTACTTC
>.|.|14|TRBJ1-1|TRBV5-8
CASSFDSLNTEAFF
TGTGCCAGCAGCTTTGACAGTCTGAACACTGAAGCTTTCTTT
>once|TRBD1|16|TRBJ1-1|TRBV6-5
CASSYLSGQVSTEAFF
TGTGCCAGCAGTTACTTAAGCGGACAGGTGAGCACTGAAGCTTTCTTT
>.|.|16|TRBJ1-1|TRBV18
CASSPPLLSMNTEAFF
TGTGCCAGCTCACCACCGCTCCTTTCTATGAACACTGAAGCTTTCTTT
>once|.|12|TRBJ2-7|TRBV29-1
CSVPGPGVEQYF
TGCAGCGTTCCAGGCCCAGGGGTCGAGCAGTACTTC
>.|.|13|TRBJ1-2|TRBV6-5
CASSSFRQYGYTF
TGTGCCAGCAGTTCGTTCAGGCAATATGGCTACACCTTC
>.|TRBD2|15|TRBJ2-5|TRBV4-1
CASSQAGTRTETQYF
TGCGCCAGCAGCCAAGCCGGGACTAGGACAGAGACCCAGTACTTC
>.|.|13|TRBJ1-2|TRBV11-2
CASSLGAGGGYTF
TGTGCCAGCAGCTTAGGAGCGGGTGGGGGCTACACCTTC
>many|.|13|TRBJ2-3|TRBV19
CASSLNRVDTQYF
TGTGCCAGTAGCCTTAACAGGGTAGATACGCAGTATTTT